Reported below is one T cell receptor (beta chain). No antigen is known for it. The data were obtained in a study of response to subunit inactivated influenza vaccine. Findings of the study overall: Few additional T cells are recruited per seasonal influenza vaccination, authors suggested.

CDR1 is SGHRS, CDR2 YFSETQ, per germline. V lost 0 bases and J lost 7, with 16 bases in between. The CDR3 is made up of 16 amino acids. One entry per CDR3 protein, called by TCRdb with MiXCR from the RT-PCR reads. In the table there are hundreds of thousands of distinct CDR3 sequences, 16% of which are singletons. The specimen comprised CD4+ T cells sorted from PBMCs, sampled about 23 months after vaccination. The genes are TRBV5-1 and TRBJ2-2, with D perhaps TRBD1 (6 bases). This TCR was sampled from a man in his fifties or sixties who received an inactivated influenza vaccine. CDR3: CASSLAISPGDGELFF. In DNA, the CDR3 is TGCGCCAGCAGCTTGGCCATTTCACCAGGGGACGGGGAGCTGTTTTTT.